The 2 T cell receptor beta chains given below trace back to one sample, sequenced in a study of blood T cell repertoires in COVID-19. Method: immunoSEQ multiplex PCR; TCRdb's copy keeps in-frame clones and lacks some. The table has about 200,000 clones, 85% to 90% seen once. Sequencing was done on a sample of peripheral blood. These receptors were taken from a man younger than 35 with active or convalescent COVID-19.

The chain carries TRBV25-1 and TRBJ2-3; D unclear. The germline V gene encodes CDR1 MGHDK and CDR2 SYGVNS. The CDR3 has 13 residues. The germline V and J ends were trimmed by 4 bases and 2 bases, with 7 bases remaining between them. DNA for the CDR3: TGTGCCAGCAGTGGAACAGCCACAGATACGCAGTATTTT. Protein: CASSGTATDTQYF. The whole variable domain, remainder taken from reference TRBV25-1 and TRBJ2-3, is EADIYQTPRYLVIGTGKKITLECSQTMGHDKMYWYQQDPGMELHLIHYSYGVNSTEKGDLSSESTVSRIRTEHFPLTLESARPSHTSQYLCASSGTATDTQYFGPGTRLTVL.

The chain carries TRBV6-5 and TRBJ2-7; D possibly corresponds to TRBD2 (7 bases). Germline V lookup: CDR1 MNHEY, CDR2 SVGAGI. The CDR3 loop spans 16 amino acids. V lost 0 bases and J lost 4, with 16 bases in between. The DNA for the CDR3 is TGTGCCAGCAGTTACTCGGAGGCGGGGGCCGGGTACGAGCAGTACTTC. Protein: CASSYSEAGAGYEQYF.